The clone carrying this T cell receptor (beta chain) was counted once. The germline V gene has CDR1 ENHRY and CDR2 SYGVKD. The CDR3 length is 12 residues. J was trimmed by 7 bases and V by 7 bases; bases with no gene match: 6. Sequencing was performed with immunoSEQ multiplex PCR; in TCRdb, only in-frame clones are kept and a portion is missing. The sample contains a few hundred thousand clones, 88% of which appear only once. This record belongs to a study of blood T cell repertoires in COVID-19. Study information: Italy, Spain and the United States were the sources of the convalescent and acute COVID-19 samples.

Cohort allocation depended upon clinical history that participants reported. Donors of Cohort 3 who recovered were those that had two negative PCRs, clearance, or symptom resolution. This chain links TRBV10-3 with TRBJ2-7; the match to TRBD2 covers 8 bases. The sample taken for sequencing was PBMCs or T cells enriched from blood (not recorded which). This receptor was taken from a young woman who had recovered from COVID-19. CDR3 protein: CAINAGGDEQYF. The CDR3 region has the DNA TGTGCCATCAATGCGGGAGGTGATGAGCAGTACTTC.